What follows is one TCR beta chain and its context. The antigen remains undetermined. V dropped 0 bases and J dropped 7 bases, with 16 bases sitting between them. This CDR3 has 14 amino acids. The V gene's germline CDR1 is DFQATT and CDR2 SNEGSKA (reference sequence). The data belong to a study of T-cell memory formation after mild COVID-19. Overall study findings and caveats: Clones contracting across day 15 to 85 had a balanced CD4/CD8 profile; later expanding clones leaned CD4+. CD4+ contracting clones lay mainly in CM and EM, CD8+ ones in EMRA. The appearance of some responding clones in pre-infection memory suggested that cross-reactive memory joined.

TCRdb processed the 5' RACE reads anew with MiXCR; each CDR3 protein has one entry. The data contain 250,000 to 350,000 distinct CDR3 sequences, roughly 13% of them singletons. The chain employs TRBV20-1 and TRBJ2-7; TRBD1 might be the D (6 bases). Sequenced material: PBMCs or a T cell subset sorted from them (not recorded which). The TCR sequence derives from a man between 18 and 35 years old who had mild COVID-19 (a few samples of this study predate the infection). Cell type and time point are not known. CDR3 sequence reads: CSAREGTLGREQYF. In DNA form, the CDR3 reads TGCAGTGCTAGAGAGGGGACACTAGGGCGGGAGCAGTACTTC.